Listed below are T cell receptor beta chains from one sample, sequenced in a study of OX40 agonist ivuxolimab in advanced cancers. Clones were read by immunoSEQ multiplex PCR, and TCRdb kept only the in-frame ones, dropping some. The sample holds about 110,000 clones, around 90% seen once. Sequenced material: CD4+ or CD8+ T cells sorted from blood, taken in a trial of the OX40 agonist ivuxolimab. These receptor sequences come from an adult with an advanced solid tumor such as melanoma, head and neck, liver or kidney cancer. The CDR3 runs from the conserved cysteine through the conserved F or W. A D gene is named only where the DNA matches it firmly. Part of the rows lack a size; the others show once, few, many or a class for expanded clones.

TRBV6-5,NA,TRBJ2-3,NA,CASSTPLLEAQYF,TGTGCCAGCAGTACCCCGCTCCTGGAGGCGCAGTATTTT
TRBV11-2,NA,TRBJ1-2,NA,CASSWGADYGYTF,TGTGCCAGCAGCTGGGGGGCGGACTATGGCTACACCTTC
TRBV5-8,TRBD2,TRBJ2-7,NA,CASSSLAGQYF,TGTGCCAGCAGCTCCTTAGCGGGGCAGTACTTC
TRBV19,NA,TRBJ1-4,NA,CASSKPDLGYEKLFF,TGTGCCAGTAGTAAGCCCGATTTGGGGTACGAAAAACTGTTTTTT
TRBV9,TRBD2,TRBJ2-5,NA,CASSPGLAGTYQETQYF,TGTGCCAGCAGCCCCGGACTAGCGGGAACGTACCAAGAGACCCAGTACTTC
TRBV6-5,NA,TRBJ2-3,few,CASSYAKASTDTQYF,TGTGCCAGCAGTTATGCGAAAGCTAGCACAGATACGCAGTATTTT
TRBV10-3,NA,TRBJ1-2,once,CAISVQGGLDYTF,TGTGCCATCAGTGTTCAGGGTGGTCTTGACTACACCTTC
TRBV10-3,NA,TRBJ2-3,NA,CAITGTADTQYF,TGTGCCATCACCGGAACGGCAGATACGCAGTATTTT
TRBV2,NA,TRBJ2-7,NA,CASIGGSSYEQYF,TGTGCCAGCATTGGGGGATCTTCCTACGAGCAGTACTTC
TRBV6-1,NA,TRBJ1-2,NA,CASSEGLLTNYGYTF,TGTGCCAGCAGTGAAGGCCTACTTACTAACTATGGCTACACCTTC
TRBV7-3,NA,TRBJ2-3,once,CASSPLATDTQYF,TGTGCCAGCAGCCCCCTAGCGACCGATACGCAGTATTTT
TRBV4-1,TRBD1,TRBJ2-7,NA,CASSQKFGQGTYEQYF,TGCGCCAGCAGCCAAAAGTTCGGACAGGGGACCTACGAGCAGTACTTC
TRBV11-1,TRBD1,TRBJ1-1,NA,CASSLFGQGAETEAFF,TGTGCCAGCAGCTTATTTGGACAGGGGGCTGAGACTGAAGCTTTCTTT
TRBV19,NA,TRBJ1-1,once,CASRSFVRGTTEAFF,TGTGCCAGTAGATCTTTCGTTAGGGGGACCACTGAAGCTTTCTTT
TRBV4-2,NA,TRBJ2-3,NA,CASSQAGRPDTQYF,TGTGCCAGCAGCCAGGCCGGTAGGCCAGATACGCAGTATTTT
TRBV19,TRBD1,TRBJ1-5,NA,CATKGGGALSNQPQHF,TGTGCCACCAAAGGGGGCGGAGCTCTTAGCAATCAGCCCCAGCATTTT
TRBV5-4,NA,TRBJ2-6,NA,CASSPQGSSGANVLTF,TGTGCCAGCAGCCCGCAGGGTTCCTCTGGGGCCAACGTCCTGACTTTC
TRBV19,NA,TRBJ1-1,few,CASSREVGGLNTEAFF,TGTGCCAGTAGTAGGGAGGTTGGGGGATTGAACACTGAAGCTTTCTTT
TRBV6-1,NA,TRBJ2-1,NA,CASPRGLRAGDEQFF,TGTGCCAGTCCGAGAGGACTACGAGCCGGGGATGAGCAGTTCTTC
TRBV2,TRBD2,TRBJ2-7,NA,CASSGPGLAGYEQYF,TGTGCCAGCAGTGGCCCGGGACTAGCGGGATACGAGCAGTACTTC
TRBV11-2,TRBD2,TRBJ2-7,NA,CASSLTSGGPSSYEQYF,TGTGCCAGCAGCTTAACCAGCGGGGGACCCAGCTCCTACGAGCAGTACTTC
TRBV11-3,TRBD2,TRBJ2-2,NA,CASSSDPGLAGNTGELFF,TGTGCCAGCAGCTCCGACCCGGGACTAGCGGGGAACACCGGGGAGCTGTTTTTT
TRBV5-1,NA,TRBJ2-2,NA,CASKTGPGAYTGELFF,TGCGCCAGCAAAACGGGGCCCGGGGCCTACACCGGGGAGCTGTTTTTT
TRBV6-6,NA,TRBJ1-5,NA,CASSLGLDQPQHF,TGTGCCAGCAGTCTCGGACTTGATCAGCCCCAGCATTTT
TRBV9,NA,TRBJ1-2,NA,CASSAGGGFHYGYTF,TGTGCCAGCAGCGCTGGGGGGGGATTCCACTATGGCTACACCTTC
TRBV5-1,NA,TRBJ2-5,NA,CASSPGAGETQYF,TGCGCCAGCAGCCCCGGGGCGGGAGAGACCCAGTACTTC
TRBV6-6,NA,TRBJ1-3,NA,CASRGPGNTIYF,TGTGCCAGCAGAGGGCCAGGAAACACCATATATTTT
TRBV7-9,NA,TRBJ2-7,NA,CASKDGRAGYYF,TGTGCCAGCAAGGACGGGCGCGCGGGATACTACTTC
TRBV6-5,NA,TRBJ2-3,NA,CASSYRAGATDTQYF,TGTGCCAGCAGTTACCGAGCAGGGGCCACAGATACGCAGTATTTT
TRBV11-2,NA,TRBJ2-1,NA,CASSLSGGTYNEQFF,TGTGCCAGCAGCCTAAGTGGGGGAACCTACAATGAGCAGTTCTTC
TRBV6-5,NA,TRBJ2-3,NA,CASSYMAEDTQYF,TGTGCCAGCAGTTACATGGCAGAAGATACGCAGTATTTT
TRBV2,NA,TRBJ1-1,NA,CASPLGVGNTEAFF,TGTGCCAGCCCCCTAGGGGTGGGAAACACTGAAGCTTTCTTT
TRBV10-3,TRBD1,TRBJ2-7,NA,CATRQGTGTYEQYF,TGTGCCACCAGACAGGGTACGGGGACCTACGAGCAGTACTTC
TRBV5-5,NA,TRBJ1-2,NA,CASSLAVTSNYGYTF,TGTGCCAGCAGCTTGGCCGTCACTTCGAACTATGGCTACACCTTC
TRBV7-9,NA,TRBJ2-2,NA,CASSLLSPSTGELFF,TGTGCCAGCAGCTTATTGAGCCCGTCGACCGGGGAGCTGTTTTTT
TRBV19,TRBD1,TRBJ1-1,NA,CASSTIDRGWTEAFF,TGTGCCAGTAGTACAATAGACAGGGGGTGGACTGAAGCTTTCTTT
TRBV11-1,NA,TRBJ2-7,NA,CASSVTGNYEQYF,TGTGCCAGCAGCGTAACCGGGAACTACGAGCAGTACTTC
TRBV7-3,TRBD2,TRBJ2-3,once,CASSLTAKTSGGAADTQYF,TGTGCCAGCAGCTTAACGGCTAAAACTAGCGGGGGGGCCGCAGATACGCAGTATTTT
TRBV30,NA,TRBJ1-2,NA,CAWSVNLYGYTF,TGTGCCTGGAGTGTAAATCTCTATGGCTACACCTTC
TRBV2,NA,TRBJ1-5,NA,CASNRAGQPQHF,TGTGCCAGTAACAGGGCCGGACAGCCCCAGCATTTT
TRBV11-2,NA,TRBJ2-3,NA,CASSLVSGSTDTQYF,TGTGCCAGCAGCTTAGTGTCGGGGAGCACAGATACGCAGTATTTT
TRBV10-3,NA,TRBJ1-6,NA,CAISELTGDNSPLHF,TGTGCCATCAGTGAGCTGACGGGTGATAATTCACCCCTCCACTTT
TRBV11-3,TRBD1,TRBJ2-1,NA,CASFEQGAAGGEQFF,TGTGCCAGCTTCGAGCAGGGGGCGGCCGGTGGTGAGCAGTTCTTC
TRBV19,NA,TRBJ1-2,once,CASSIWGDYGYTF,TGTGCCAGTAGTATTTGGGGCGACTATGGCTACACCTTC
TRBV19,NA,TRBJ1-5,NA,CASSIESTGDQPQHF,TGTGCCAGTAGTATCGAGTCTACGGGGGATCAGCCCCAGCATTTT
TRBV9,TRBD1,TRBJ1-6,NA,CASSRAGQGSYNSPLHF,TGTGCCAGCAGCAGAGCGGGACAGGGTTCATATAATTCACCCCTCCACTTT